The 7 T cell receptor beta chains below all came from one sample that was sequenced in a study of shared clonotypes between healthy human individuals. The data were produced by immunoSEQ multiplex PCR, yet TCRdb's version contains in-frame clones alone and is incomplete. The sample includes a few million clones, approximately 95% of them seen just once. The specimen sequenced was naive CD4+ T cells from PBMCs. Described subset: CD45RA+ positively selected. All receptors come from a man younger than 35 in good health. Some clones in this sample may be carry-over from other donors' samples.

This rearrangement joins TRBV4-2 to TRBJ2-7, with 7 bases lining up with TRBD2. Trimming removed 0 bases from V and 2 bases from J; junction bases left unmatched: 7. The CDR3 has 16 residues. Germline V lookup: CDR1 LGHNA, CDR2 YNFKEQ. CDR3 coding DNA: TGTGCCAGCAGCCAAGATAAAGCGGGACCTCCCTACGAGCAGTACTTC. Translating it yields CASSQDKAGPPYEQYF.

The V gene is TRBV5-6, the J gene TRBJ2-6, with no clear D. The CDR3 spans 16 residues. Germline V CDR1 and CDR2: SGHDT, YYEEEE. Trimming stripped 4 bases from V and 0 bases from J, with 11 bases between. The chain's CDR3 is CASSQLISSGANVLTF. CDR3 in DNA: TGTGCCAGCAGCCAACTAATCAGCTCTGGGGCCAACGTCCTGACTTTC.

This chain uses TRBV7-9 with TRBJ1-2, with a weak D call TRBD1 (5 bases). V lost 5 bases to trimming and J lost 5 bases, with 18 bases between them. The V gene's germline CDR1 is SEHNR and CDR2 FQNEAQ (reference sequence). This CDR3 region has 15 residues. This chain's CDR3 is CASSNAGSGNYGYTF. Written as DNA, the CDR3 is TGTGCCAGCAGCAACGCAGGGTCTGGGAATTATGGCTACACCTTC.

CDR3 amino acids: CASSSRGSGRVGNEQFF. The CDR3 region has the DNA TGTGCCAGTAGTTCTCGGGGTAGCGGGAGGGTCGGGAATGAGCAGTTCTTC. This chain uses TRBV19 with TRBJ2-1, with 11 positions matching TRBD2. V shed 5 bases, J shed 7 bases, and the junction held 13 bases outside the gene matches. CDR3 length: 17 residues. Looked up from germline, CDR1 is LNHDA and CDR2 is SQIVND (reference sequence).

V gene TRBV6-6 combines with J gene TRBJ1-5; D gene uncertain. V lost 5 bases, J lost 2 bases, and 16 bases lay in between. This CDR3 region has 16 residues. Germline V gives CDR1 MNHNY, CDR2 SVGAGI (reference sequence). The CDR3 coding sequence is TGTGCCAGCAGTCCGCCCCGGGCTGGGGGCAATCAGCCCCAGCATTTT. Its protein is CASSPPRAGGNQPQHF.

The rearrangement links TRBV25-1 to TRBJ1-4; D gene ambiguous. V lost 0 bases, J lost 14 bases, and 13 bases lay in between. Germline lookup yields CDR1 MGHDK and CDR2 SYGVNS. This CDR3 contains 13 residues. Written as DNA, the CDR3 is TGTGCCAGCAGTGAATACCCCGGGTTTAGGCTGTTTTTT. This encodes CASSEYPGFRLFF.

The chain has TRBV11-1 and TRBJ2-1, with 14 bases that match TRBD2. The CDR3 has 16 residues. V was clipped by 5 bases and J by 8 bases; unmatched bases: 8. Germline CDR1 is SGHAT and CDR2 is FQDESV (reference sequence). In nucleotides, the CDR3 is TGTGCCAGCAGCGAACGACTAGCGGGAGGGTTCGATGAGCAGTTCTTC. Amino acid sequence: CASSERLAGGFDEQFF.